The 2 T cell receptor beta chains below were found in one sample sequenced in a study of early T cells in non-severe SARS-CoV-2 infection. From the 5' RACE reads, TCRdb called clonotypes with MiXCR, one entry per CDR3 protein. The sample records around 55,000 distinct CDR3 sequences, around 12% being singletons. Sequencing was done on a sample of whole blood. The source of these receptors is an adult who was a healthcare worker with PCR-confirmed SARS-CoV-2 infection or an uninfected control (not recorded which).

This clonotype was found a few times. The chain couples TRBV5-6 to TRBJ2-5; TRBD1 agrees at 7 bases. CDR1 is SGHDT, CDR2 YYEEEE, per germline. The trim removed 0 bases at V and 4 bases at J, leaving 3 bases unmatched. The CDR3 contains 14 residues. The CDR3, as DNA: TGTGCCAGCAGCTTGGGACAGGGAATAGAGACCCAGTACTTC. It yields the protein CASSLGQGIETQYF.

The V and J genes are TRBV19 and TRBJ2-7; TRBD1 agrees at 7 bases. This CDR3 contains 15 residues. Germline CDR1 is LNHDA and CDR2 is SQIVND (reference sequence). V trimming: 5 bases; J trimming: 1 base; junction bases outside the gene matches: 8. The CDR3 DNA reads TGTGCCAGTAGTCCCTATGTGACAGGGTCCTACGAGCAGTACTTC. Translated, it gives CASSPYVTGSYEQYF.